This T cell receptor beta chain came from a study of blood T cell repertoires in COVID-19 (dated by TCRdb to the early 2020s). Regarding the complete study: Samples covering the acute and convalescent phases of COVID-19 were provided by collaborators in the United States, Italy and Spain. The prospective study material was composed of cDNA or gDNA derived from T cells, B-cell-depleted T cells, or PBMCs. Subjects who had been exposed to COVID-19, were actively infected with it, or had recovered from it provided the deeply sampled blood TCRbeta repertoires that made up the dataset. The repertoires were released in a freely available public database meant as a resource for research on the immune response to SARS-CoV-2. The samples were drawn from two sources: the first 160 participants of the ongoing ImmuneRACE study, and 1,200 or so subjects contributed by 6 global collaborators. The sample metadata nearly always contained a de-identified subject ID, COVID-19 status, age in years and sex. Where HLA class I and class II types were available, the types were taken from metadata supplied by the sample provider, not from assay-based typing. General conclusions and limits of the study: Clinical and demographic metadata were provided uncurated, with the amount varying by source and participant.

Concerning this clone itself: The antigen this receptor binds is unknown. The record has no base qualities; no much larger clone is one base away.

A second Seattle source provided samples from volunteer blood donors who had recovered from COVID-19. Each collaborating institution followed its own protocols to collect whole blood in K2EDTA tubes. For TCRbeta analysis, collaborators shipped samples in one of three forms: frozen whole blood, isolated PBMCs, or DNA extracted from either of those sample types. The immunoSEQ Assay, a bias-controlled multiplex PCR, was used to amplify TCRbeta CDR3 regions from genomic DNA. Concerning the study's data processing: Within the assay, amplification of reference gene primers was used to estimate how many nucleated cells each sample contained. Sequence reads were collapsed and filtered to measure the absolute abundance of every unique TCRbeta CDR3 rearrangement. For each sample, productive Simpson clonality was calculated as the square root of Simpson's diversity index over productive rearrangements. TCRdb carries this immuneACCESS record with in-frame sequences only. Its versions omit some clonotypes, under half of them owing to an unresolved V gene in the studies checked, with the rest unexplained. Clone size and V and J calls were adopted from that table, with D and trimming inferred from the DNA. A total of fewer than 350,000 clones appear in this sample, around 88% of them only once. The ten largest account for roughly 2.1% of the sample.

CDR3 length: 15 amino acids, cysteine to phenylalanine. The only DNA kept is the CDR3, 45 bases in frame from the first base. The germline V gene specifies SGHRS as CDR1 and YFSETQ as CDR2. V was cut back by 0 bases and J by 4 bases, leaving a gap of 11 bases between them. The rearranged segments are TRBV5-1 and TRBJ1-3, with TRBD1 as a weak D call on 6 bases. The receptor comes from a woman in her 30s who had recovered from COVID-19. Sequencing was performed on peripheral blood. The nucleotide sequence is TGCGCCAGCAGCTTGGCGCCAGGGGAAGGAAACACCATATATTTT. The translation is CASSLAPGEGNTIYF. Here the CDR3 is joined to the reference TRBV5-1 and TRBJ1-3 genes, and the full variable domain is: KAGVTQTPRYLIKTRGQQVTLSCSPISGHRSVSWYQQTPGQGLQFLFEYFSETQRNKGNFPGRFSGRQFSNSRSEMNVSTLELGDSALYLCASSLAPGEGNTIYFGEGSWLTVV.